The clone carrying this T cell receptor beta chain has only a few counts. What it recognizes is unknown. With roughly nine days of culture completed, CD4+ T cells were isolated. The data were produced by immunoSEQ multiplex PCR, yet TCRdb's version contains in-frame clones alone and is incomplete. The repertoire holds 70,000 or so clones, with about 74% as singletons. These data originate in a study of vaccination effects on CD4 cells after COVID-19. Trimming left V 6 bases short and J 11 bases short, with 11 bases between. Germline values: CDR1 SNHLY, CDR2 FYNNEI. The CDR3 sequence is 11 residues long.

The rearrangement uses TRBV2 and TRBJ2-4, with TRBD2 as a possible D gene (5 bases). The source of this sequence is a human donor who received a COVID-19 vaccine. The specimen was CD4+ T cells from PBMCs cultured without peptide, collected before COVID-19 vaccination. CDR3 loop: CASSRTDFQYF. The CDR3 DNA reads as TGTGCCAGCAGCCGGACGGACTTTCAGTACTTC.